This TCR beta chain was documented in a study of blood T cells in healthy people across ages. Deletions cut 3 bases from V and 2 bases from J, with 11 bases between. Germline V gives CDR1 LNHDA, CDR2 SQIVND (reference sequence). The CDR3 has 14 amino acids. With a J-beta primer mix and a sample-barcoded 5' primer, a second PCR ran about 7 to 11 cycles. TCRdb ran MiXCR on the 5' RACE reads and lists one entry per CDR3 protein. The data contain 1.5 million to 2 million distinct CDR3 sequences, less than 50% of them singletons. Sequencing was carried out using blood. The receptor was derived from a woman in her forties in good health. The chain couples TRBV19 to TRBJ2-7, with a weak D call TRBD1 (5 bases). The CDR3 DNA follows: TGTGCCAGTAGTATCCAGGCAGGGACCTACGAGCAGTACTTC. It specifies CASSIQAGTYEQYF.